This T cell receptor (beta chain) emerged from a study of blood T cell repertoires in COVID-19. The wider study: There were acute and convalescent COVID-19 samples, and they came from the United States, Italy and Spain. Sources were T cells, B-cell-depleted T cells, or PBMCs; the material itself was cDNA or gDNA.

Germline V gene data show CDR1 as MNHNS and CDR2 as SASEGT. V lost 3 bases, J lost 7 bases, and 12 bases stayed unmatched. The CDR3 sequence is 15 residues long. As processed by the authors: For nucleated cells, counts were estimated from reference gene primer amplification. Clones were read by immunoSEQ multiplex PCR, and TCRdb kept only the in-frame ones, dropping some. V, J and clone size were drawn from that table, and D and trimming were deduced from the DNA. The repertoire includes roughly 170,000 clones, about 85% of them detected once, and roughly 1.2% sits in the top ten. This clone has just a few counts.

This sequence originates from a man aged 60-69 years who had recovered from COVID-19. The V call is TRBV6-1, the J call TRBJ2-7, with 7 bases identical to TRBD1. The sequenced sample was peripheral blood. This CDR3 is CASSDMTGTVGEQYF. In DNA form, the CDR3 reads TGTGCCAGCAGTGATATGACAGGGACCGTCGGGGAGCAGTACTTC.